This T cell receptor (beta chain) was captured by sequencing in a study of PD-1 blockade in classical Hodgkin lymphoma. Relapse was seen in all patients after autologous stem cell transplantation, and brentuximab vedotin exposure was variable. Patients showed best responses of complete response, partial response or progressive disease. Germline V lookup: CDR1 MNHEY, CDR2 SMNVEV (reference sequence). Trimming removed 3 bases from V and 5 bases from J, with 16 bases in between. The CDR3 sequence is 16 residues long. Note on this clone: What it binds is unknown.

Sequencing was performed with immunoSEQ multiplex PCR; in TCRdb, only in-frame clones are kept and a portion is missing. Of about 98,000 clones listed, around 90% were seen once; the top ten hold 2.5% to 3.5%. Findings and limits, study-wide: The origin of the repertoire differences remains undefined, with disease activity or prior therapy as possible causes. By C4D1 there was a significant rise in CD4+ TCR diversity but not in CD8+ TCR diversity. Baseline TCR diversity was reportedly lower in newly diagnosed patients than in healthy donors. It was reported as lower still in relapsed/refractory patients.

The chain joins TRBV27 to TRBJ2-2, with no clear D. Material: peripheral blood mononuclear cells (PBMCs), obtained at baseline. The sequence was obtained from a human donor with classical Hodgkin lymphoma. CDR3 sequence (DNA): TGTGCCAGCAGTTTCCTCCCTATCTTTATAACCGGGGAGCTGTTTTTT. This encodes CASSFLPIFITGELFF.